A selection of T cell receptor beta chains follows, all from one sample in a study of blood T cell repertoires in COVID-19. TCRdb's table, derived via immunoSEQ multiplex PCR, lists solely in-frame clones and lacks some. This table has some 170,000 clones, approximately 88% appearing once. Sequences were obtained from peripheral blood. The receptors stem from a woman aged 45 to 65 with acute or convalescent COVID-19. CDR3s include the opening cysteine and the closing phenylalanine or tryptophan. The order of the fields is V gene, D gene, clone size, J gene, CDR3 DNA, CDR3 protein. The D gene is left open where the match is weak. Clone sizes are given selectively: once, few, many, or a class where the clone is expanded.

TRBV5-6	TRBD2	NA	TRBJ2-5	TGTGCCAGCAGCTTCTGGGGAGGGCAAGAGACCCAGTACTTC	CASSFWGGQETQYF
TRBV2	NA	NA	TRBJ1-2	TGTGCCAGCAGTGAAGAGGGGGTTTATGGCTACACCTTC	CASSEEGVYGYTF
TRBV4-3	TRBD2	NA	TRBJ2-3	TGCGCCAGCAGCCAAGGGACTAGCGGGACAACAGATACGCAGTATTTT	CASSQGTSGTTDTQYF
TRBV7-2	TRBD2	NA	TRBJ2-4	TGTGCCAGCGGAAGCGGGGTAGCCAAAAACATTCAGTACTTC	CASGSGVAKNIQYF
TRBV19	TRBD1	once	TRBJ1-2	TGTGCCAGTAGTATCGGACAGGGCAACTATGGCTACACCTTC	CASSIGQGNYGYTF
TRBV30	TRBD1	NA	TRBJ1-1	TGTGCCTGGAGGAAACAGGGGCCTTTCATGAACACTGAAGCTTTCTTT	CAWRKQGPFMNTEAFF
TRBV30	NA	few	TRBJ1-3	TGTGCCTGGAGTTCGAGTGGGGGCTCCTCTGGAAACACCATATATTTT	CAWSSSGGSSGNTIYF
TRBV19	NA	NA	TRBJ1-1	TGTGCCAGTAGTACTCGGTTTTCTGAAGCTTTCTTT	CASSTRFSEAFF
TRBV30	TRBD1	NA	TRBJ1-1	TGTGCCTGGAGTGCTACCGGGACAGGGTCCACTGAAGCTTTCTTT	CAWSATGTGSTEAFF
TRBV7-8	TRBD1	NA	TRBJ1-2	TGTGCCAGCAGCTCCTACAGGGGGAAGGACTATGGCTACACCTTC	CASSSYRGKDYGYTF
TRBV6-5	NA	NA	TRBJ1-6	TGTGCCAGCAGTTACGGGAGCTCCTATAATTCACCCCTCCACTTT	CASSYGSSYNSPLHF
TRBV7-9	TRBD1	NA	TRBJ1-1	TGTGCCAGCAGCGCGGGGGGACAGTATTTCGAAAACACTGAAGCTTTCTTT	CASSAGGQYFENTEAFF
TRBV2	NA	NA	TRBJ1-6	TGTGCCAGCAGAGAGCAGGGGATAAATTCACCCCTCCACTTT	CASREQGINSPLHF
TRBV5-1	TRBD2	NA	TRBJ2-5	TGCGCCAGCAGCTTGGGACCGCTAGCGGGCCAAGAGACCCAGTACTTC	CASSLGPLAGQETQYF
TRBV6-5	TRBD2	NA	TRBJ2-7	TGTGCCAGCAGTTACTCACTAGCGGGAGACCGCTACGAGCAGTACTTC	CASSYSLAGDRYEQYF
TRBV27	NA	NA	TRBJ2-7	TGTGCCAGCAGGGCAACAGGGTCCCACGAGCAGTACTTC	CASRATGSHEQYF
TRBV7-8	TRBD1	NA	TRBJ1-4	TGTGCCAGCAGCAGGACAGGGTACGAAGAAAAACTGTTTTTT	CASSRTGYEEKLFF
TRBV18	NA	NA	TRBJ1-1	TGTGCCAGCTCAGAGAGGGTGAACACTGAAGCTTTCTTT	CASSERVNTEAFF
TRBV16	NA	NA	TRBJ2-2	TGTGCCAGCAGCCCCTCAAAAGGTGCGGGCGGGGAGCTGTTTTTT	CASSPSKGAGGELFF
TRBV10-2	NA	few	TRBJ1-2	TGCGCCAGCAGTGAGTTTAGCACGACCAACTATGGCTACACCTTC	CASSEFSTTNYGYTF
TRBV11-2	TRBD1	NA	TRBJ1-2	TGTGCCAGCAGCCCGACAGGGCGCTACCGGGGGTACACCTTC	CASSPTGRYRGYTF
TRBV6-5	TRBD2	NA	TRBJ2-7	TGTGCCAGCAGACTAGCGGGAGACACCTACGAGCAGTACTTC	CASRLAGDTYEQYF
TRBV24-1	NA	NA	TRBJ2-3	TGTGCCACCAGTGAGCCTCTAGGAGATACGCAGTATTTT	CATSEPLGDTQYF
TRBV6-6	NA	NA	TRBJ2-7	TGTGCCAGCAGTTACGAGGGATACGAGCAGTACTTC	CASSYEGYEQYF
TRBV30	NA	NA	TRBJ1-5	TGTGCCTGGAGTGCAGGGGTGGGACAGCCCCAGCATTTT	CAWSAGVGQPQHF
TRBV5-1	NA	NA	TRBJ1-1	TGCGCCAGCAGCTTGCCCTTCGACACTGAAGCTTTCTTT	CASSLPFDTEAFF
TRBV7-2	NA	NA	TRBJ1-2	TGTGCCAGCAACCCGTTGACAGGCACTAACTATGGCTACACCTTC	CASNPLTGTNYGYTF
TRBV3-1/TRBV3-2	NA	NA	TRBJ2-1	TGTGCCAGCACCCCAGGGGAAAGTTATTACAATGAGCAGTTCTTC	CASTPGESYYNEQFF
TRBV27	NA	NA	TRBJ1-1	TGTGCCAGCAGACAATATCCCACAGGGAACACTGAAGCTTTCTTT	CASRQYPTGNTEAFF
TRBV27	NA	NA	TRBJ1-1	TGTGCCAGCTGTGACAGGAGGAGGAACACTGAAGCTTTCTTT	CASCDRRRNTEAFF
TRBV3-1/TRBV3-2	TRBD2	NA	TRBJ2-1	TGTGCCAGCAGCCAGAAAGCGGGAGGGCTGTACAATGAGCAGTTCTTC	CASSQKAGGLYNEQFF
TRBV7-2	TRBD2	NA	TRBJ2-3	TGTGCCAGCAGCTTAGTTCTAGCGGCCACAGATACGCAGTATTTT	CASSLVLAATDTQYF
TRBV12-5	TRBD2	few	TRBJ2-1	TGTGCTAGTGGTTTGGCCCCCGGGGGGGCCAATGAGCAGTTCTTC	CASGLAPGGANEQFF
TRBV7-2	NA	NA	TRBJ1-2	TGTGCCAGCAGCCCCGATACGGTCTATGGCTACACCTTC	CASSPDTVYGYTF
TRBV7-3	NA	NA	TRBJ1-1	TGTGCCAGCAGCTTATTGGGGGGGACTGAAGCTTTCTTT	CASSLLGGTEAFF
TRBV7-2	TRBD1	few	TRBJ1-6	TGTGCCAGCAGCTTGCGGGACAGTAATTCACCCCTCCACTTT	CASSLRDSNSPLHF
TRBV6-5	NA	NA	TRBJ1-2	TGTGCCAGCAGTTCCCCCCAGGGTGGCTACACCTTC	CASSSPQGGYTF
TRBV27	NA	NA	TRBJ1-6	TGTGCCAGCAGTTTGTCCGGTTATAATTCACCCCTCCACTTT	CASSLSGYNSPLHF
TRBV10-3	NA	NA	TRBJ2-2	TGTGCCATCAGTGATGGGACAAGGAACACCGGGGAGCTGTTTTTT	CAISDGTRNTGELFF
TRBV9	NA	NA	TRBJ1-6	TGTGCCAGCAGCGAAAAGGGAGCAGATAATTCACCCCTCCACTTT	CASSEKGADNSPLHF
TRBV7-9	NA	few	TRBJ2-7	TGTGCCAGCAGCCTATCCTACGAGCAGTACTTC	CASSLSYEQYF